This TCR beta chain derives from a study of identical twins. TCRdb reanalysed the 5' RACE reads using MiXCR and keeps one entry per CDR3 protein. The data contain 450,000 or so distinct CDR3 sequences, 13% to 15% of them singletons. This CDR3 contains 14 residues. Trimming at V came to 3 bases and at J to 9 bases, leaving 9 bases not matched to a gene. CDR1 DFQATT and CDR2 SNEGSKA come from the germline V gene (reference sequence). Another study also made use of these data, one on yellow fever vaccine responses in identical twins.

Sequences were obtained from CD4+ T cells sorted from blood. This rearrangement joins TRBV20-1 to TRBJ2-1, with 9 bases that match TRBD2. The origin of this receptor is a woman aged 18-29 years in good health. The DNA for the CDR3 is TGCAGTGCTAGGGGTAGCGGGAGTTTGGGTGAGCAGTTCTTC. Its translation is CSARGSGSLGEQFF.